This TCR beta chain was recovered during a study of T cell repertoires in cytomegalovirus infection. On the study more broadly: Researchers turned to recently identified HLA-C-restricted CMV epitopes as well as well-studied HLA-B-restricted ones. The public TCR beta signatures pointed to both CMV infection and matching HLA type. Notes on the study in general: HLA-C-restricted CMV-specific TCR beta clonotypes were dominant in the ex vivo response. Identification of carriers of CMV plus the relevant HLA was performed using cumulative public TCR beta family frequency.

Each CDR3 protein gets one entry after TCRdb re-called the reads with MiXCR. The sample gives about 310,000 distinct CDR3 sequences, 25% of which show up once; roughly 14% is in the top ten. As to this clonotype: No antigen is known for it.

Germline lookup yields CDR1 LGHNA and CDR2 YNFKEQ. The V segment lost 1 base and the J segment 6 bases; nucleotides outside the gene matches: 10. CDR3 length: 16 residues. This chain connects TRBV4-2 to TRBJ2-3, with 7 bases fitting TRBD2. The material was cultured PBMCs, obtained from culture after CMV antigen stimulation. The origin of this receptor is a human donor in good health (CMV status not recorded). Some clones in this sample may be carry-over from other donors' samples. CDR3 region: CASSQGAGTKSDTQYF. The CDR3 bases are TGTGCCAGCAGCCAAGGCGCAGGGACTAAGTCCGATACGCAGTATTTT.